This T cell receptor beta chain was found in a study of shared clonotypes between healthy human individuals (dated by TCRdb to between 2020 and 2021). In terms of the full investigation: The cohort included a few men and two women between 18 and 49 years of age. For each donor, CD4 naive and CD4 memory were each given three plates, CD8 naive was given two plates, and CD8 memory was given one plate. Blood TCR repertoires of roughly 5 healthy adults were deeply sequenced to estimate repertoire size and the extent of clonotype sharing between individuals. Libraries were prepared and TCR repertoires were sequenced by different laboratories using diverse techniques, in order to increase sequencing depth and limit assay-specific biases. Each donor's leukapheresis produced roughly between about 0.85 and 10 billion PBMCs.

V lost 7 bases and J lost 2 bases; the stretch between them is 10 bases long. According to the germline V gene, CDR1 reads SGHRS and CDR2 reads YFSETQ. The cysteine opens and the phenylalanine closes a CDR3 of 12 amino acids. CDR3 DNA only is kept here, 36 bases in frame from base 1. Using the deep immunoSEQ assay, TCR CDR3 regions were amplified from genomic DNA by multiplex PCR. Extracted genomic DNA from each cell subset was distributed evenly across all wells of several immunoSEQ 96-well plates, and each plate was treated as a replicate. For sorted subsets, approximately 200 ng of genomic DNA, equivalent to tens of thousands of T cell genomes, went into each replicate PCR. Purified libraries were measured with a Qubit 3.0 fluorometer, size-checked on a Bioanalyzer 2100, and measured again with the KAPA Library Quantification kit. Each immunoSEQ 96-well plate was sequenced on its own single-read 150-cycle Illumina NextSeq 550 flow cell. The study's own analysis went as follows. The immunoSEQ output contained only junctional sequences without quality scores, so filtering could not match that applied to full-length reads. Sequences were annotated with PyIR, a Python wrapper for IgBLAST v1.9, and V/J genes and CDR3 were assigned using IMGT germline references. Reads were filtered out if the reads had weak V/J assignments (E-value above 1e-6), no CDR3, stop codons, out-of-frame junctions, or ambiguous translated residues. V3J clonotypes were defined by identical inferred V gene, J gene, and CDR3 amino acid sequence. The percentage overlap between two repertoires was calculated by dividing the number of shared unique clonotypes by the size of the smaller repertoire. Repertoire richness was assessed with RTK rarefaction, the Chao1 estimator, and Recon v2.1 estimates of unobserved clonotypes. Generation probabilities for all TCRbeta clonotypes obtained by the gDNA method from a handful of donors were computed using OLGA. The clones in this table, taken by TCRdb from immuneACCESS, are in-frame only. Not every clone is retained; where verified, under half of the shortfall comes from an unresolved V gene, and the cause of the rest is unknown. From that table come the V and J calls and clone size; the DNA was used to work out D and trimming. The sample table shows over a million clones, and more than 95% are seen once. The leading ten clones occupy roughly 1.2% of the sample.

This clone was seen only once. The antigen it binds to is not known. It has no much larger one-base neighbor in the sample; base qualities were not kept. The donors were healthy, HIV-negative adults with no recently reported acute infections or vaccinations. Every donor was a Caucasian adult living in Nashville, Tennessee, USA. CD4+ T cells were enriched through magnetic negative selection, after which naive cells were positively selected on CD45RA and the remaining negative fraction served as the memory subset. Blood was obtained by leukapheresis, after which PBMCs were separated by Ficoll-Histopaque density gradient centrifugation and cryopreserved in liquid nitrogen vapor phase. Analytical flow cytometry was used to check the purity and quantity of every magnetically sorted T cell population. Each sorted fraction had its genomic DNA isolated and then quantified by UV absorbance on a Nanodrop 2000c.

General conclusions and limits of the study: Across several donors, approximately 4.9% of naive CD4, roughly 3.5% of naive CD8, 2% to 2.5% of memory CD4, and around 0.4% of memory CD8 clonotypes were shared. Because the study included a small number of donors, the genetic and exposure-history diversity represented was limited. Rarefaction of sorted-subset datasets indicated incomplete sequencing despite the large sequencing depth. Compared with non-shared clonotypes, the clonotypes found in all four sorted-subset donors had higher generation probabilities. Only blood was sampled, and tissue TCR repertoires likely differ from those in blood. Pairwise subsampling indicated that sequencing depth was expected to affect the degree of clonotype sharing among donors. Naive subsets generally had larger estimated clonotype richness than memory subsets.

Specimen: naive CD4+ T cells sorted from blood. Read against the paper, the sample's cell subset or site label means: CD45RA+ positively selected. The V and J segments used are TRBV5-1 and TRBJ2-7, and TRBD2 may be the D gene, going by 6 matching bases. The receptor comes from a man between 25 and 39 years old in good health. The CDR3 region has the sequence CASGTSTYEQYF. The DNA sequence reads TGCGCCAGCGGGACTTCGACCTACGAGCAGTACTTC.